The sequence of this T cell receptor beta chain was determined in a study of T cell repertoires in cytomegalovirus infection. Study results and limitations: Identification of carriers of CMV plus the relevant HLA was performed using cumulative public TCR beta family frequency. HLA-C-restricted TCR beta clonotypes specific for CMV led the ex vivo response.

This CDR3 contains 18 residues. CDR1 is SGHTA and CDR2 is FQGTGA in the germline V gene. V lost 4 bases to trimming and J lost 1 base, with 21 bases between them. Using its own MiXCR run on the reads, TCRdb lists one record per CDR3 protein. The table records over 150,000 distinct CDR3 sequences, roughly a fifth of them present only once. Notes on this clonotype: Its antigen is not identified.

The receptor's source is a human donor in good health (CMV status not recorded). Some clones in this sample may be carry-over from other donors' samples. Sequencing used PBMCs. This rearrangement joins TRBV7-3 to TRBJ2-3, with a possible D match to TRBD1 (5 bases). For the CDR3, the DNA is TGTGCCAGCAGCTCCCTAATAGATAGGGGAATCCGCACAGATACGCAGTATTTT. Amino acids: CASSSLIDRGIRTDTQYF.